These 21 T cell receptor beta chains were all obtained from the same sample, sequenced in a study of blood T cell repertoires in COVID-19. Produced via immunoSEQ multiplex PCR; TCRdb's table is partial and in-frame only. The sample contains under 250,000 clones, 80% to 90% of which appear only once. Sequencing used PBMCs or T cells enriched from blood (not recorded which). All receptors derive from a woman in her twenties or thirties who had been exposed to COVID-19.

This chain links TRBV13 with TRBJ2-7; the D gene is possibly TRBD1 (6 bases). Trimming pared 0 bases from V and 2 bases from J, leaving 11 bases between. Germline V gene data show CDR1 as PRHDT and CDR2 as FYEKMQ (reference sequence). The CDR3 spans 15 residues. In nucleotides, the CDR3 is TGTGCCAGCAGCTTAGGCACTCGGACAGCCTACGAGCAGTACTTC. It encodes CASSLGTRTAYEQYF. The entire variable domain, with the rest obtained from reference TRBV13 and TRBJ2-7, is as follows: AAGVIQSPRHLIKEKRETATLKCYPIPRHDTVYWYQQGPGQDPQFLISFYEKMQSDKGSIPDRFSAQQFSDYHSELNMSSLELGDSALYFCASSLGTRTAYEQYFGPGTRLTVT.

This rearrangement joins TRBV7-6 to TRBJ1-4; maybe TRBD1 (5 bases). The CDR3 has 13 residues. V gave up 4 bases and J gave up 8 bases, with 11 bases separating them. Germline V gene sequence: CDR1 SGHVS, CDR2 FNYEAQ. The CDR3 coding sequence is TGTGCCAGCAGCTGGAGGGGAAGCGAAAAACTGTTTTTT. Its translation is CASSWRGSEKLFF.

The chain links TRBV24-1 to TRBJ2-3, with a possible D match to TRBD1 (5 bases). Trimming stripped 10 bases from V and 3 bases from J, with 13 bases between. This CDR3 region has 13 residues. Germline V gene lookup returns CDR1 KGHDR and CDR2 SFDVKD. DNA for the CDR3: TGTGCCACGGCAGGGCCCACGACAGATACGCAGTATTTT. This codes for CATAGPTTDTQYF.

This clone was seen only once. The J gene is TRBJ1-2, the V gene TRBV28; 7 bases are a match to TRBD1. Germline assignment: CDR1 MDHEN and CDR2 SYDVKM. The CDR3 runs to 16 residues. J lost 4 bases, V lost 6 bases, and 14 bases had no gene match. The chain's CDR3 is CASSSPGTDRIYGYTF. CDR3 sequence (DNA): TGTGCCAGCAGCAGCCCCGGGACAGACAGGATCTATGGCTACACCTTC.

The chain combines TRBV12-3 or TRBV12-4 with TRBJ1-5, with a possible D match to TRBD1 (5 bases). This CDR3 region has 13 residues. Trimming removed 4 bases at V and 1 base at J, with 5 bases between. The CDR3 DNA reads TGTGCCAGCAGTTGGGGCAGCAATCAGCCCCAGCATTTT. It is translated as CASSWGSNQPQHF.

This sequence joins TRBV25-1 and TRBJ2-2, with TRBD1 matching over 7 bases. The CDR3 covers 13 residues. The V segment lost 10 bases and the J segment 3 bases; nucleotides outside the gene matches: 5. In germline, CDR1 is MGHDK, CDR2 SYGVNS. In DNA, the CDR3 is TGTGCCACGGGGACAGACTACACCGGGGAGCTGTTTTTT. Translation gives CATGTDYTGELFF.

The V gene is TRBV3-1 (or the pseudogene TRBV3-2), the J gene TRBJ2-2, with D unresolved. Germline values: CDR1 LGHDT, CDR2 YNNKEL (reference sequence). CDR3 length equals 13 residues. The ends were cut back, 5 bases at V and 1 base at J, with 5 bases in the middle. This CDR3 is CASSFLNTGELFF. The CDR3 coding sequence is TGTGCCAGCAGCTTCCTGAACACCGGGGAGCTGTTTTTT.

The CDR3 DNA follows: TGCGCCAGCAGCGTTACTAGCGCCCAAGAGACCCAGTACTTC. It yields the protein CASSVTSAQETQYF. The chain links TRBV5-1 to TRBJ2-5, with TRBD2 matching 7 bases. CDR1 SGHRS and CDR2 YFSETQ come from the germline V gene. There are 14 residues in the CDR3. Trimming removed 4 bases from V and 1 base from J; junction bases left unmatched: 4.

J is TRBJ2-3 and V is TRBV4-2; D unclear. Trimming removed 2 bases at V and 4 bases at J, with 10 bases between. The CDR3 has 14 amino acids. Germline assignment: CDR1 LGHNA and CDR2 YNFKEQ. CDR3 amino acids: CASSQPERPDTQYF. Written as DNA, the CDR3 is TGTGCCAGCAGCCAACCGGAGCGACCAGATACGCAGTATTTT.

This clone was detected only once. The chain is built from TRBV19 and TRBJ2-1; 12 bases are shared with TRBD2. Germline assignment: CDR1 LNHDA and CDR2 SQIVND (reference sequence). The CDR3 extends over 17 amino acids. Unmatched junction bases numbered 11, after V lost 7 bases and J lost 4 bases. The CDR3 nucleotides are TGTGCCAGTACCCCTTCCTCGGGACTAGCGGGTTACAATGAGCAGTTCTTC. Protein product: CASTPSSGLAGYNEQFF.

The chain links TRBV29-1 to TRBJ1-4; D is unclear. CDR3 length equals 12 residues. The ends were cut back, 3 bases at V and 5 bases at J, with 7 bases in the middle. Looked up from germline, CDR1 is SQVTM and CDR2 is ANQGSEA. CDR3 sequence: CSVDGGNEKLFF. The DNA for the CDR3 is TGCAGCGTTGACGGCGGAAATGAAAAACTGTTTTTT.

The chain uses TRBV5-1 and TRBJ1-1, with D unresolved. Germline CDR1 reads SGHRS; CDR2 reads YFSETQ. CDR3 length: 14 residues. Trimming shortened V by 1 base and J by 2 bases, and 9 bases separated the two germline ends. This chain's CDR3 is CASSLRGVNTEAFF. CDR3 DNA sequence: TGCGCCAGCAGCTTGCGGGGTGTAAACACTGAAGCTTTCTTT.

The V call is TRBV28, the J call TRBJ1-6; tentative D call: TRBD1 (6 bases). V was cut by 4 bases and J by 6 bases, with 10 bases left in between. Germline V gene lookup returns CDR1 MDHEN and CDR2 SYDVKM. The CDR3 runs 14 residues. CDR3 in DNA: TGTGCCAGCAGTTCCGGACAGCTTAATTCACCCCTCCACTTT. Translation: CASSSGQLNSPLHF.

V is TRBV18 and J is TRBJ2-2; 10 bases align to TRBD2. Germline trimming cut 4 bases from V and 3 bases from J; bases unmatched to any gene: 17. CDR1 and CDR2 from the germline V gene are KGHSH and LQKENI. The CDR3 has 20 residues. CDR3 coding DNA: TGTGCCAGCTCACTCAAGGCTGCAACTAGCGGGAATTCTGACACCGGGGAGCTGTTTTTT. Residues: CASSLKAATSGNSDTGELFF.

The chain recombines TRBV6-5 with TRBJ1-5; no firm D call. Germline CDR1 is MNHEY and CDR2 is SVGAGI. Trimming shortened V by 5 bases and J by 2 bases, and 13 bases separated the two germline ends. This CDR3 has 15 residues. The CDR3 DNA is TGTGCCAGCAGTAACCCCGTTGTAGGCAATCAGCCCCAGCATTTT. It translates to CASSNPVVGNQPQHF.

V usage is TRBV24-1 and J usage is TRBJ2-7; D possibly corresponds to TRBD1 (5 bases). CDR1 is KGHDR and CDR2 is SFDVKD in the germline V gene. V was clipped by 1 base and J by 2 bases, with 14 bases between them. This CDR3 region has 16 residues. DNA of the CDR3: TGTGCCACCAGTGATTTCGAGCGCAGGGTGACCTACGAGCAGTACTTC. It codes for CATSDFERRVTYEQYF.

V gene TRBV19 combines with J gene TRBJ2-3, with TRBD2 identical over 12 bases. The CDR3 extends over 15 amino acids. The V gene end was trimmed by 11 bases and the J gene end by 5 bases; junction bases not matched to a gene: 11. The germline CDR1 and CDR2 sequences are LNHDA and SQIVND (reference sequence). CDR3 loop: CASSRTSGIGDTQYF. The CDR3 DNA sequence: TGTGCCTCCTCCCGGACTAGCGGGATCGGAGATACGCAGTATTTT.

The J gene is TRBJ1-6, the V gene TRBV5-1; 9 bases map to TRBD1. Germline loops: CDR1 SGHRS, CDR2 YFSETQ. CDR3 size: 18 residues. V was pared by 4 bases and J by 5 bases, with 13 bases of the junction left unmatched. The CDR3 here is CASSNGTGLFLNNSPLHF. CDR3 DNA: TGCGCCAGCAGCAACGGGACAGGGCTATTCCTTAATAATTCACCCCTCCACTTT. The full variable domain, in which reference TRBV5-1 and TRBJ1-6 provide the parts outside the CDR3, is KAGVTQTPRYLIKTRGQQVTLSCSPISGHRSVSWYQQTPGQGLQFLFEYFSETQRNKGNFPGRFSGRQFSNSRSEMNVSTLELGDSALYLCASSNGTGLFLNNSPLHFGNGTRLTVT.

The chain's CDR3 is CASSQVGEREDTGELFF. The CDR3, as DNA: TGTGCCAGCAGCCAAGTAGGAGAGCGGGAGGACACCGGGGAGCTGTTTTTT. The chain has TRBV4-2 and TRBJ2-2, with 9 bases identical to TRBD2. The length of the CDR3 is 17 residues. V lost 1 base to trimming and J lost 3 bases; unmatched junction nucleotides: 6. CDR1 LGHNA and CDR2 YNFKEQ come from the germline V gene.

This chain connects TRBV5-1 to TRBJ2-7; 8 bases line up with TRBD1. V gave up 4 bases and J gave up 1 base; unmatched junction bases: 16. Looked up from germline, CDR1 is SGHRS and CDR2 is YFSETQ. The CDR3 totals 18 residues. The CDR3, as DNA: TGCGCCAGCAGCCTGTGGGCGAGCGGACAGGGTAGGTCCTACGAGCAGTACTTC. The encoded protein is CASSLWASGQGRSYEQYF.

V gene TRBV11-2 combines with J gene TRBJ1-1; possibly TRBD1 for D (6 bases). The CDR3 extends over 15 amino acids. Germline loops: CDR1 SGHAT, CDR2 FQNNGV. The ends were cut back, 3 bases at V and 6 bases at J, with 17 bases in the middle. The chain's CDR3 is CASSFLTGGDPEAFF. CDR3 nucleotides: TGTGCCAGCAGCTTTTTGACGGGGGGCGACCCTGAAGCTTTCTTT.